Listed below are T cell receptor beta chains from one sample, sequenced in a study of response to subunit inactivated influenza vaccine. Using its own MiXCR run on the RT-PCR reads, TCRdb lists one record per CDR3 protein. This sample has approximately 700,000 distinct CDR3 sequences; roughly 14% occur once, and the top ten carry approximately 10%. The material sequenced was PBMCs from blood, taken 11 to 12 days after vaccination. These TCRs come from a man aged 45-65 years who received an inactivated influenza vaccine. Each CDR3 is given with its conserved first and last residue. D genes are given only for firm matches. Where a row states a size, it is once, few, many or the class of an expanded clone; other rows omit it.

12	TRBV5-1	TRBJ1-2	.	.	TGCGCCAGCAGCTTGGACAGGGTCGGCTACACCTTC	CASSLDRVGYTF
11	TRBV30	TRBJ1-1	.	.	TGTGCCTGGAGTGTAGGGGTAGTTTCTTTCTTT	CAWSVGVVSFF
17	TRBV15	TRBJ2-5	TRBD1	once	TGTGCCTCCAGCAGAGATCTTGGACAGGGGCGGCAAGAGACCCAGTACTTC	CASSRDLGQGRQETQYF
12	TRBV3-1	TRBJ2-7	.	many	TGTGCCAGCAGCCAAGGCGGCAGGGAGCAGTACTTC	CASSQGGREQYF
15	TRBV12-3/TRBV12-4	TRBJ2-7	TRBD1	many	TGTGCCAGCAGTTCGGGACAGGGGGCCTCCTACGAGCAGTACTTC	CASSSGQGASYEQYF
15	TRBV3-1	TRBJ1-1	.	few	TGTGCCAGCAGCCAAGACAGGGTGAGTGCCACTGAAGCTTTCTTT	CASSQDRVSATEAFF
15	TRBV29-1	TRBJ2-3	.	few	TGCAGCGTTGGCAGGGTATGGGCTAGCACAGATACGCAGTATTTT	CSVGRVWASTDTQYF
15	TRBV30	TRBJ2-2	TRBD1	.	TGTGCCTGGATTTCAGGGGGCGTTGGTGTCGGGGAGCTGTTTTTT	CAWISGGVGVGELFF
16	TRBV28	TRBJ2-5	TRBD1	.	TGTGCCAGCAGTTTATTCGGGGACAGAGACGGGGAGACCCAGTACTTC	CASSLFGDRDGETQYF
16	TRBV7-2	TRBJ2-7	TRBD1	.	TGTGCCAGCAGCTTAGCCGGACAGGGGGGATTCTACGAGCAGTACTTC	CASSLAGQGGFYEQYF
15	TRBV28	TRBJ2-3	.	.	TGTGCCAGCAGTTTACGGGGGTTTGGCACAGATACGCAGTATTTT	CASSLRGFGTDTQYF
15	TRBV12-3/TRBV12-4	TRBJ1-1	TRBD1	few	TGTGCCAGCAGTCCTCCGACAGGGTGGAACACTGAAGCTTTCTTT	CASSPPTGWNTEAFF
14	TRBV15	TRBJ2-7	.	few	TGTGCCACCAGCAGGGACCAGGGATCCAGCGAGCAGTACTTC	CATSRDQGSSEQYF
13	TRBV12-3/TRBV12-4	TRBJ1-2	.	.	TGTGCCAGCAGTCCCCTGTCTAGCCAGGACTACACCTTC	CASSPLSSQDYTF
15	TRBV10-3	TRBJ2-2	.	few	TGTGCCATCAGTGATTTAACAGGGAACACCGGGGAGCTGTTTTTT	CAISDLTGNTGELFF
12	TRBV3-1	TRBJ1-1	.	.	TGTGCCAGCAGCATCGTGAGAGGGCGAGCTTTCTTT	CASSIVRGRAFF
14	TRBV11-2	TRBJ2-3	.	.	TGTGCCAGCAGACCCCCCTGGGGCGGAAATACGCAGTATTTT	CASRPPWGGNTQYF
16	TRBV24-1	TRBJ2-3	TRBD2	.	TGTGCCACCAGTGATCCCAGCGGGAGTTGGACAGATACGCAGTATTTT	CATSDPSGSWTDTQYF
16	TRBV27	TRBJ2-6	TRBD2	once	TGTGCCAGCAGTCCTCTCGCAGGCGGGAGGGCCCCCGTCCTGACTTTC	CASSPLAGGRAPVLTF
16	TRBV7-6	TRBJ1-1	.	.	TGTGCCAGCAGCGCGGGGGGCCTTGTCGGGAACACTGAAGCTTTCTTT	CASSAGGLVGNTEAFF
13	TRBV12-3/TRBV12-4	TRBJ1-6	.	.	TGTGCCAGCAGCCAGCGACTTAATTCACCCCTCCACTTT	CASSQRLNSPLHF
16	TRBV10-3	TRBJ2-2	.	few	TGTGCCATCAGTTACAGCATATCTACGAACACCGGGGAGCTGTTTTTT	CAISYSISTNTGELFF
16	TRBV11-2	TRBJ2-1	TRBD2	.	TGTGCCAGCAGCTCAGGGGCGGGGGGCGCATGGAATGAGCAGTTCTTC	CASSSGAGGAWNEQFF
15	TRBV6-5	TRBJ2-7	.	few	TGTGCCAGCAGTTACTCTTCAGGGGCCTACTACGAGCAGTACTTC	CASSYSSGAYYEQYF
15	TRBV5-5	TRBJ2-5	TRBD2	few	TGTGCCAGCAGCTTCGTTGATAGCGGGGGGCCACGGGTTTACTTC	CASSFVDSGGPRVYF
13	TRBV29-1	TRBJ1-2	.	few	TGCAGCGTTGCGCTTAGTGCTAACTATGGCTACACCTTC	CSVALSANYGYTF
13	TRBV5-1	TRBJ2-2	.	.	TGCGCCAGCAGAGGGGCGGGCACCGGGGAGCTGTTTTTT	CASRGAGTGELFF
15	TRBV29-1	TRBJ2-7	.	few	TGCAGCGTTCACCTTGACGGCCTATTTGGGAGCGAGCAGTACTTC	CSVHLDGLFGSEQYF
13	TRBV20-1	TRBJ1-1	.	few	TGCAGTGCTAGAGTGCCGGGAAAAACTGAAGCTTTCTTT	CSARVPGKTEAFF
14	TRBV30	TRBJ2-1	.	.	TGTGCCTGGAGTGTACCCCCCCAACGGGTTGAGCAGTTCTTC	CAWSVPPQRVEQFF
15	TRBV7-2	TRBJ2-7	.	.	TGTGCCAGCAGCTTAGATAGTGGGGCGTCCCGCGAGCAGTACTTC	CASSLDSGASREQYF
17	TRBV6-1	TRBJ2-2	TRBD2	.	TGTGCCAGCAGACCGACTAGCGGGGGGAGAAACACCGGGGAGCTGTTTTTT	CASRPTSGGRNTGELFF
11	TRBV29-1	TRBJ2-5	TRBD1	many	TGCAGCGTGGCGGGACAGGGGACCCAGTACTTC	CSVAGQGTQYF
15	TRBV29-1	TRBJ1-1	.	.	TGCAGCGTCTCCATGGGGTCTGGTTGGGGCACTGAAGCTTTCTTT	CSVSMGSGWGTEAFF
13	TRBV12-3/TRBV12-4	TRBJ2-7	TRBD1	.	TGTGCCAGCAGCCTCCACAGGGGTAACGAGCAGTACTTC	CASSLHRGNEQYF
17	TRBV7-2	TRBJ2-1	TRBD2	.	TGTGCCAGCAGCCCTCGACTAGCGGGAGGGACCGGCGATGAGCAGTTCTTC	CASSPRLAGGTGDEQFF
17	TRBV24-1	TRBJ2-6	TRBD1	.	TGTGCCACCAGTGATGGGGGACAGGGGAATGGGGCCAACGTCCTGACTTTC	CATSDGGQGNGANVLTF
17	TRBV9	TRBJ1-5	TRBD1	.	TGTGCCAGCAGCGCCGGCACAGGGGGCCTTAGCAATCAGCCCCAGCATTTT	CASSAGTGGLSNQPQHF
12	TRBV24-1	TRBJ2-7	.	few	TGTGCCACCAGTGCGGAAATCTACGAGCAGTACTTC	CATSAEIYEQYF
12	TRBV6-2/TRBV6-3	TRBJ2-5	.	.	TGTGCCAGCGTATCATATGGGGAGACCCAGTACTTC	CASVSYGETQYF
15	TRBV20-1	TRBJ2-1	.	.	TGCAGTGCTAGAGATCCTGGGATTCATTGGGATGAGCAGTTCTTC	CSARDPGIHWDEQFF
17	TRBV6-1	TRBJ2-7	TRBD2	.	TGTGCCAGCAGTCGACGGCCTCTAGCGGGAGGATTCTACGAGCAGTACTTC	CASSRRPLAGGFYEQYF
13	TRBV20-1	TRBJ1-2	.	few	TGCAGTGCTAGAGAAAGGACTAACTATGGCTACACCTTC	CSARERTNYGYTF
14	TRBV24-1	TRBJ2-1	TRBD1	.	TGTGCCACCAGTGATTCAGGGGGCTACAATGAGCAGTTCTTC	CATSDSGGYNEQFF
19	TRBV11-2	TRBJ2-6	.	.	TGTGCCAGCAGCTTCCTCCGCGGAGGCGCCAACTCTGGGGCCAACGTCCTGACTTTC	CASSFLRGGANSGANVLTF
16	TRBV9	TRBJ2-1	TRBD2	few	TGTGCCAGCAGTACCTCCAGCGGGATGACGGCAAATGAGCAGTTCTTC	CASSTSSGMTANEQFF
17	TRBV5-1	TRBJ1-1	TRBD1	few	TGCGCCAGCAGCTTGTCCCGGACAGGGAGGCCGAACACTGAAGCTTTCTTT	CASSLSRTGRPNTEAFF
13	TRBV7-8	TRBJ2-7	TRBD2	.	TGTGCCAGCAGCGGGGGGGAGGTTTACGAGCAGTACTTC	CASSGGEVYEQYF
15	TRBV11-3	TRBJ2-1	.	.	TGTGCCAGCAGCTTAGTCCCAGTTACCTACAATGAGCAGTTCTTC	CASSLVPVTYNEQFF
15	TRBV11-2	TRBJ2-5	TRBD2	.	TGTGCCAGCAGCGCACGCCAGACTAGCGAAGAGACCCAGTACTTC	CASSARQTSEETQYF
15	TRBV6-2/TRBV6-3	TRBJ2-1	TRBD1	.	TGTGCCAGCAGTACCACAGGGGGGTATGGGAATGAGCAGTTCTTC	CASSTTGGYGNEQFF
15	TRBV24-1	TRBJ1-2	TRBD1	.	TGTGCCACCAGTGAAGCGGGGGACAGGGGGGATGGCTACACCTTC	CATSEAGDRGDGYTF